Below are 27 T cell receptor beta chains sequenced from a single sample in a study of T cell responses to AZD1222 COVID-19 vaccine. Sequenced by immunoSEQ multiplex PCR; TCRdb stores in-frame clones only, minus some. The sample holds about 130,000 clones, about 90% seen once. The starting material was peripheral blood, obtained on day 0 of AZD1222 vaccination. The receptors were gathered from an adult in good health.

This chain joins TRBV6-2 or TRBV6-3 and TRBJ2-3; 8 bases are shared with TRBD2. The CDR3 has 14 amino acids. Germline loops: CDR1 MNHEY, CDR2 SVGEGT. The V segment lost 2 bases and the J segment 3 bases; nucleotides outside the gene matches: 1. The CDR3 DNA reads as TGTGCCAGCAGTTACATAGCGGGGACAGATACGCAGTATTTT. Protein sequence: CASSYIAGTDTQYF.

This sequence joins TRBV6-1 and TRBJ1-4; possible D gene TRBD1, 5 bases. Trimming stripped 2 bases from V and 5 bases from J, with 21 bases between. In germline, CDR1 is MNHNS, CDR2 SASEGT. This CDR3 region has 18 residues. CDR3 in amino acids: CASSETGLRRDRNEKLFF. CDR3 DNA: TGTGCCAGCAGTGAAACCGGTCTGCGGAGAGACAGAAATGAAAAACTGTTTTTT.

The rearrangement joins TRBV4-1 to TRBJ1-5; D gene ambiguous. Germline loops: CDR1 MGHRA, CDR2 YSYEKL. CDR3 length: 15 amino acids. Deletions cut 0 bases from V and 4 bases from J, with 10 bases between. CDR3 amino acids: CASSQEPTKNQPQHF. The CDR3 coding sequence is TGCGCCAGCAGCCAAGAGCCGACCAAGAATCAGCCCCAGCATTTT.

The chain employs TRBV19 and TRBJ2-1; 8 bases are shared with TRBD1. CDR1 is LNHDA, CDR2 SQIVND, per germline (reference sequence). Unmatched junction bases numbered 9, after V lost 7 bases and J lost 10 bases. The CDR3 consists of 13 residues. In DNA, the CDR3 is TGTGCCAGTATCCGGACAGGGACAAGAGAGCAGTTCTTC. Encoded protein: CASIRTGTREQFF.

This chain uses TRBV4-3 with TRBJ2-2; D unresolved. CDR3 size: 14 residues. V was cut by 3 bases and J by 4 bases, with 9 bases left in between. Germline loops: CDR1 LGHNA, CDR2 YSLEER. This chain's CDR3 is CASSQTPITGELFF. The CDR3 bases are TGCGCCAGCAGCCAGACACCTATCACCGGGGAGCTGTTTTTT.

V and J are TRBV11-3 and TRBJ1-1; unclear D gene. The CDR3 is 13 residues long. V lost 3 bases and J lost 3, with 8 bases in between. CDR1 is SGHNT and CDR2 is YENEEA in the germline V gene. The CDR3 loop is CASSFDGYTEAFF. In nucleotides, the CDR3 is TGTGCCAGCAGCTTTGACGGATACACTGAAGCTTTCTTT.

The chain recombines TRBV28 with TRBJ2-5, with a possible D match to TRBD2 (5 bases). Germline V gene lookup returns CDR1 MDHEN and CDR2 SYDVKM. V lost 3 bases, J lost 3 bases, and 17 bases lay in between. The CDR3 contains 16 residues. CDR3 in DNA: TGTGCCAGCAGTTTTGGTAGGATCGGGATGGAAGAGACCCAGTACTTC. This encodes CASSFGRIGMEETQYF.

The chain uses TRBV7-9 and TRBJ2-1; tentatively, D is TRBD1 (6 bases). The CDR3 covers 17 residues. Looked up from germline, CDR1 is SEHNR and CDR2 is FQNEAQ (reference sequence). Trimming shortened V by 5 bases and J by 0 bases, and 17 bases separated the two germline ends. The CDR3 DNA follows: TGTGCCAGCAGCCCGAGGCCAGGGGCCGACTCCTACAATGAGCAGTTCTTC. Translation: CASSPRPGADSYNEQFF.

The rearrangement uses TRBV2 and TRBJ2-3; 15 bases agree with TRBD2. Germline V gene lookup returns CDR1 SNHLY and CDR2 FYNNEI. CDR3 size: 16 residues. Germline trimming cut 5 bases from V and 5 bases from J; bases unmatched to any gene: 5. CDR3 region: CASSPGLAGGVDTQYF. DNA of the CDR3: TGTGCCAGCAGTCCTGGACTAGCGGGGGGGGTAGATACGCAGTATTTT.

The chain combines TRBV21-1 with TRBJ2-7; TRBD2 reflects the table's D call only, with no check against the DNA. TRBV21-1 is marked as a pseudogene. This CDR3 has 17 amino acids. Here the CDR3 DNA reads TGTGCCAGCAGCAAAGTCGGGGGACTAGCGGGAGTGATCGAGCAGTACTTC. Amino acids: CASSKVGGLAGVIEQYF.

The chain has TRBV10-3 and TRBJ1-4; D gene ambiguous. The germline V gene has CDR1 ENHRY and CDR2 SYGVKD. The ends were cut back, 10 bases at V and 7 bases at J, with 13 bases in the middle. The CDR3 contains 12 residues. The CDR3 protein is CATTEGSEKLFF. The CDR3 region has the DNA TGTGCCACCACAGAAGGGTCTGAAAAACTGTTTTTT.

V and J are TRBV19 and TRBJ2-1; perhaps D is TRBD1 or TRBD2 (5 bases each). The CDR3 runs to 14 residues. V was pared by 9 bases and J by 2 bases, with 14 bases between. The germline V gene has CDR1 LNHDA and CDR2 SQIVND (reference sequence). CDR3 in amino acids: CASREPGTYNEQFF. The CDR3 DNA reads TGTGCCAGCAGGGAGCCAGGGACCTACAATGAGCAGTTCTTC.

CDR3: CASSPRTSGDYNEQFF. Here the CDR3 DNA reads TGTGCCAGCAGCCCCCGGACTAGCGGGGATTACAATGAGCAGTTCTTC. The chain combines TRBV7-9 with TRBJ2-1; TRBD2 aligns across 12 bases. Germline V gene sequence: CDR1 SEHNR, CDR2 FQNEAQ (reference sequence). V shed 5 bases and J 4 bases; nucleotides not matched to a gene: 6. There are 16 residues in the CDR3.

The chain employs TRBV7-9 and TRBJ2-7; 10 positions match TRBD1. Unmatched junction bases numbered 4, after V lost 5 bases and J lost 3 bases. Germline CDR1 reads SEHNR; CDR2 reads FQNEAQ (reference sequence). The CDR3 totals 14 residues. The CDR3 DNA follows: TGTGCCAGCAGCCTCCGGGACAGGGGCTACGAGCAGTACTTC. Amino acid sequence: CASSLRDRGYEQYF. The full variable domain, in which reference TRBV7-9 and TRBJ2-7 provide the parts outside the CDR3, is DTGVSQNPRHKITKRGQNVTFRCDPISEHNRLYWYRQTLGQGPEFLTYFQNEAQLEKSRLLSDRFSAERPKGSFSTLEIQRTEQGDSAMYLCASSLRDRGYEQYFGPGTRLTVT.

The chain is built from TRBV9 and TRBJ2-3, with D possibly being TRBD2 (6 bases). Trimming removed 0 bases from V and 0 bases from J, with 11 bases in between. Germline CDR1 is SGDLS and CDR2 is YYNGEE. The CDR3 extends over 16 amino acids. The CDR3 loop reads CASSVGASESTDTQYF. The DNA of the CDR3 is TGTGCCAGCAGCGTAGGGGCTAGCGAGAGCACAGATACGCAGTATTTT.

The V gene is TRBV7-2, the J gene TRBJ2-7, with D perhaps matching TRBD1 (6 bases). The germline V gene encodes CDR1 SGHTA and CDR2 FQGNSA. CDR3 length: 15 residues. V was shortened by 5 bases and J by 4 bases, with 18 bases between the two germline ends. CDR3 amino acids: CASSTYRATLYEQYF. CDR3 bases: TGTGCCAGCAGCACTTACAGGGCCACGTTATACGAGCAGTACTTC.

This chain uses TRBV11-3 with TRBJ2-7; tentative D call: TRBD2 (6 bases). The V end was cut by 5 bases, the J end by 6 bases, with 14 bases between. The CDR3 loop spans 13 amino acids. The V gene's germline CDR1 is SGHNT and CDR2 YENEEA. The DNA for the CDR3 is TGTGCCAGCAGCCTAAGGGTGGAGGGCGAGCAGTACTTC. Its protein is CASSLRVEGEQYF. Using reference TRBV11-3 and TRBJ2-7 for the parts outside the CDR3, the full variable domain is EAGVVQSPRYKIIEKKQPVAFWCNPISGHNTLYWYLQNLGQGPELLIRYENEEAVDDSQLPKDRFSAERLKGVDSTLKIQPAELGDSAVYLCASSLRVEGEQYFGPGTRLTVT.

The chain joins TRBV27 to TRBJ2-3; 8 bases are shared with TRBD2. V lost 2 bases, J lost 1 base, and 2 bases stayed unmatched. Germline assignment: CDR1 MNHEY and CDR2 SMNVEV (reference sequence). The CDR3 extends over 15 amino acids. CDR3 nucleotide sequence: TGTGCCAGCAGTTTACGGCGGGGGGGCACAGATACGCAGTATTTT. This gives the protein CASSLRRGGTDTQYF.

The gene calls are TRBV28 and TRBJ1-1, with a weak D call TRBD1 (5 bases). CDR3 length: 12 residues. Per germline, CDR1 MDHEN and CDR2 SYDVKM. The ends were cut back, 4 bases at V and 6 bases at J, with 9 bases in the middle. CDR3 protein: CASSSGGSEAFF. CDR3 coding DNA: TGTGCCAGCAGTTCCGGGGGGTCTGAAGCTTTCTTT.

This chain connects TRBV2 to TRBJ2-1; the D is unclear. Germline CDR1 is SNHLY and CDR2 is FYNNEI. Trimming removed 5 bases from V and 0 bases from J, with 14 bases in between. This CDR3 has 16 amino acids. CDR3 sequence reads: CASSSLSVPSYNEQFF. In DNA, the CDR3 is TGTGCCAGCAGTTCACTGTCAGTACCCTCCTACAATGAGCAGTTCTTC.

A word on this clone: Other DNA sequences of this sample code for an identical CDR3. The V and J genes are TRBV5-6 and TRBJ1-2; D not certain. The V and J ends lost 1 base and 8 bases respectively, with 9 bases between them. The CDR3 length is 12 residues. Looked up from germline, CDR1 is SGHDT and CDR2 is YYEEEE. CDR3 amino acids: CASSLREYGYTF. The CDR3 DNA reads as TGTGCCAGCAGCTTGCGGGAATACGGCTACACCTTC. The whole variable domain, remainder taken from reference TRBV5-6 and TRBJ1-2, is DAGVTQSPTHLIKTRGQQVTLRCSPKSGHDTVSWYQQALGQGPQFIFQYYEEEERQRGNFPDRFSGHQFPNYSSELNVNALLLGDSALYLCASSLREYGYTFGSGTRLTVV.

The chain joins TRBV30 to TRBJ1-4, with D possibly TRBD1 on 6 matching bases. This CDR3 is built from 13 residues. CDR1 and CDR2 from the germline V gene are GTSNPN and SVGIG (reference sequence). The ends were cut back, 8 bases at V and 5 bases at J, with 15 bases in the middle. CDR3 sequence reads: CAARGNTNEKLFF. The DNA for the CDR3 is TGTGCCGCCAGGGGAAATACGAATGAAAAACTGTTTTTT.

The genes are TRBV5-1 and TRBJ2-1; 13 bases agree with TRBD2. The germline V gene has CDR1 SGHRS and CDR2 YFSETQ. The ends lost 4 bases at V and 6 bases at J; junction bases unmatched: 4. The CDR3 length is 15 residues. The CDR3 DNA follows: TGCGCCAGCAGCCAACTAGCGGGAGGGTCCAATGAGCAGTTCTTC. It yields the protein CASSQLAGGSNEQFF.

This chain connects TRBV18 to TRBJ2-3; possibly TRBD1 for D (6 bases). The CDR3 runs to 14 residues. Germline CDR1 reads KGHSH; CDR2 reads LQKENI. Trimming pared 1 base from V and 6 bases from J, leaving 11 bases between. CDR3 protein: CASSPLQGADTQYF. In DNA, the CDR3 is TGTGCCAGCTCACCACTACAGGGCGCCGATACGCAGTATTTT.

The V and J genes are TRBV6-5 and TRBJ1-5; 8 positions agree with TRBD1. Losses at the gene ends were 6 bases for V and 6 bases for J; bases not matched to a gene: 4. The CDR3 spans 13 residues. Germline CDR1 reads MNHEY; CDR2 reads SVGAGI. This chain's CDR3 is CASRPGGFQPQHF. The CDR3 coding sequence is TGTGCCAGCAGGCCAGGGGGCTTTCAGCCCCAGCATTTT.

The chain has TRBV28 and TRBJ1-1; D is uncertain. This CDR3 spans 10 amino acids. Trimming stripped 8 bases from V and 1 base from J, with 2 bases between. Germline CDR1 is MDHEN and CDR2 is SYDVKM. CDR3 nucleotide sequence: TGTGCCAGCGGGAACACTGAAGCTTTCTTT. Protein: CASGNTEAFF.

The rearrangement uses TRBV5-1 and TRBJ1-6, with 9 positions matching TRBD1. V lost 5 bases, J lost 8 bases, and 2 bases stayed unmatched. There are 13 residues in the CDR3. CDR1 and CDR2 (germline): SGHRS, YFSETQ. The CDR3 protein is CASRDRGDSPLHF. Written as DNA, the CDR3 is TGCGCCAGCAGGGACAGGGGAGATTCACCCCTCCACTTT.